Listed below are T cell receptor beta chains from one sample, sequenced in a study of vaccination effects on CD4 cells after COVID-19. No antigen has been identified for these receptors. Produced via immunoSEQ multiplex PCR; TCRdb's table is partial and in-frame only. The repertoire consists of around 83,000 clones, with roughly 74% occurring once and the leading ten covering 1.5% to 2%. The sequenced sample was CD4+ T cells from PBMCs cultured with HCoV-229E spike peptides, obtained before COVID-19 vaccination. These TCRs come from a human donor who received a COVID-19 vaccine. Both conserved end residues are part of each CDR3. A D gene is named only where the DNA matches it firmly. Only part of the rows carry a size: once, few, many, or a class if the clone is expanded.

j_call | clone_size | d_call | v_call | cdr3_aa | cdr3_nt
TRBJ1-3 | NA | NA | TRBV9 | CASSVAHGNTIYF | TGTGCCAGCAGCGTGGCCCACGGAAACACCATATATTTT
TRBJ2-3 | NA | NA | TRBV11-2 | CASSLSFQGYYSYF | TGTGCCAGCAGCTTATCTTTCCAGGGGTACTATTCGTATTTT
TRBJ2-3 | NA | NA | TRBV5-5 | CASSLPGTDTQYF | TGTGCCAGCAGCTTGCCAGGGACAGATACGCAGTATTTT
TRBJ1-1 | NA | NA | TRBV6-1 | CASSESRSEAFF | TGTGCCAGCAGTGAATCGCGTTCGGAAGCTTTCTTT
TRBJ1-2 | NA | TRBD1 | TRBV5-1 | CASSYPGTGRDKNYGYTF | TGCGCCAGCAGCTACCCCGGGACAGGGCGAGATAAGAATTATGGCTACACCTTC
TRBJ2-1 | NA | NA | TRBV5-1 | CASSLEGRGRNEQFF | TGCGCCAGCAGCTTGGAGGGCAGGGGAAGGAATGAGCAGTTCTTC
TRBJ1-1 | NA | TRBD1 | TRBV3-1/TRBV3-2 | CASSQARQGAEAFF | TGTGCCAGCAGCCAAGCGCGACAGGGGGCCGAAGCTTTCTTT
TRBJ2-5 | NA | TRBD1 | TRBV10-3 | CAIGGTGTGGQTQYF | TGTGCCATTGGAGGTACCGGGACAGGGGGGCAGACCCAGTACTTC
TRBJ1-2 | few | NA | TRBV15 | CATSREQGHYGYTF | TGTGCCACCAGCAGAGAGCAGGGCCACTATGGCTACACCTTC
TRBJ2-5 | NA | TRBD2 | TRBV19 | CASSIDGASGPRQETQYF | TGTGCCAGTAGTATAGATGGGGCTAGCGGGCCGCGGCAAGAGACCCAGTACTTC
TRBJ1-1 | few | NA | TRBV18 | CASSPQSDRTSEAFF | TGTGCCAGCTCACCCCAATCCGACAGGACCTCTGAAGCTTTCTTT
TRBJ1-5 | NA | TRBD1 | TRBV2 | CASSERGRIGQPQHF | TGTGCCAGCAGTGAAAGGGGGCGCATTGGTCAGCCCCAGCATTTT
TRBJ2-3 | NA | NA | TRBV7-3 | CASSLRWGSTDTQYF | TGTGCCAGCAGCTTAAGATGGGGGAGCACAGATACGCAGTATTTT
TRBJ2-5 | NA | TRBD2 | TRBV5-1 | CASRAGLGVRTQYF | TGCGCCAGCAGGGCAGGACTAGGTGTTCGGACCCAGTACTTC
TRBJ2-2 | NA | TRBD1 | TRBV7-6 | CASSFLGDRGTGELFF | TGTGCCAGCAGCTTCCTGGGGGACAGGGGAACGGGGGAGCTGTTTTTT
TRBJ2-3 | NA | TRBD2 | TRBV7-3 | CASSLSGGAYTQYF | TGTGCCAGCAGCTTAAGCGGGGGGGCATATACGCAGTATTTT
TRBJ2-2 | NA | NA | TRBV2 | CASSRSPANTGELFF | TGTGCCAGCAGCCGATCCCCAGCGAACACCGGGGAGCTGTTTTTT
TRBJ2-5 | once | NA | TRBV30 | CAWRGRPYQETQYF | TGTGCCTGGAGGGGCAGACCGTACCAAGAGACCCAGTACTTC
TRBJ2-1 | NA | NA | TRBV11-3 | CASSFRQGGDEQFF | TGTGCCAGCAGCTTTAGACAGGGAGGCGATGAGCAGTTCTTC
TRBJ2-2 | NA | NA | TRBV18 | CASSSTPTGELFF | TGTGCCAGCTCATCGACACCCACCGGGGAGCTGTTTTTT
TRBJ2-5 | NA | NA | TRBV5-8 | CASSLGLPQETQYF | TGTGCCAGCAGCTTAGGACTACCCCAAGAGACCCAGTACTTC
TRBJ1-2 | NA | NA | TRBV4-3 | CASSQDYRSNYGYTF | TGCGCCAGCAGCCAAGATTACAGATCTAACTATGGCTACACCTTC
TRBJ1-3 | once | NA | TRBV2 | CASSGAAGRAGNTIYF | TGTGCCAGCAGTGGGGCGGCCGGTCGAGCTGGAAACACCATATATTTT
TRBJ2-3 | NA | NA | TRBV5-1 | CASSLVQYTDTQYF | TGCGCCAGCAGCTTGGTACAGTACACAGATACGCAGTATTTT
TRBJ2-1 | NA | TRBD1 | TRBV6-4 | CASTESRGGLPYNEQFF | TGTGCCAGCACCGAATCCCGAGGGGGCTTGCCCTACAATGAGCAGTTCTTC
TRBJ1-1 | NA | NA | TRBV5-4 | CASSAGGTGAEAFF | TGTGCCAGCAGCGCGGGGGGGACGGGCGCTGAAGCTTTCTTT
TRBJ1-6 | few | NA | TRBV5-1 | CASSQTMVNSPLHF | TGCGCCAGCAGCCAGACTATGGTCAATTCACCCCTCCACTTT
TRBJ1-3 | NA | NA | TRBV7-3 | CASSLQGPSGNTIYF | TGTGCCAGCAGCTTACAGGGTCCGTCTGGAAACACCATATATTTT
TRBJ2-1 | NA | TRBD2 | TRBV11-3 | CASSSIRGLAGESEQFF | TGTGCCAGCAGCTCCATTAGGGGACTAGCGGGGGAGAGTGAGCAGTTCTTC
TRBJ1-4 | few | NA | TRBV28 | CASSGSGVGNEKLFF | TGTGCCAGCAGTGGATCCGGGGTGGGTAATGAAAAACTGTTTTTT
TRBJ1-3 | NA | NA | TRBV27 | CASSLGNSGNTIYF | TGTGCCAGCAGTTTAGGGAATTCTGGAAACACCATATATTTT
TRBJ1-4 | NA | NA | TRBV4-2 | CASSQGSEKLFF | TGTGCCAGCAGCCAAGGGAGCGAGAAACTGTTTTTT
TRBJ1-5 | NA | NA | TRBV9 | CASSVEGGDSSAQHF | TGTGCCAGCAGCGTAGAGGGGGGAGATTCCTCGGCCCAGCATTTT
TRBJ2-5 | NA | TRBD1 | TRBV7-9 | CASSLDGYYLQGQETQYF | TGTGCCAGCAGCTTAGACGGATATTACTTACAGGGGCAAGAGACCCAGTACTTC
TRBJ2-2 | NA | NA | TRBV10-3 | CAIGRQVANTGELFF | TGTGCCATCGGCCGACAGGTAGCGAACACCGGGGAGCTGTTTTTT
TRBJ2-1 | NA | TRBD1 | TRBV27 | CASTKGARRWTYNEQFF | TGTGCCAGCACCAAGGGGGCCCGGCGGTGGACCTACAATGAGCAGTTCTTC
TRBJ1-2 | NA | NA | TRBV3-1/TRBV3-2 | CASSQEGGIYGYTF | TGTGCCAGCAGCCAAGAAGGGGGGATCTATGGCTACACCTTC
TRBJ1-1 | NA | TRBD1 | TRBV5-1 | CASSQRTGSTEAFF | TGCGCCAGCAGCCAAAGGACAGGGAGCACTGAAGCTTTCTTT
TRBJ2-1 | few | NA | TRBV10-1 | CASSDYRSSYNEQFF | TGCGCCAGCAGTGATTATAGAAGCTCCTACAATGAGCAGTTCTTC
TRBJ1-4 | NA | NA | TRBV4-1 | CASSLRTADYEKLFF | TGCGCCAGCAGCCTGCGGACAGCTGATTATGAAAAACTGTTTTTT
TRBJ1-1 | NA | TRBD1 | TRBV6-1 | CASSEAVAGGASGTEAFF | TGTGCCAGCAGTGAAGCGGTGGCAGGGGGCGCGTCTGGGACTGAAGCTTTCTTT
TRBJ2-5 | NA | NA | TRBV5-1 | CASSKVQGEGETQYF | TGCGCCAGCAGCAAGGTACAGGGTGAGGGAGAGACCCAGTACTTC
TRBJ2-5 | NA | NA | TRBV11-2 | CASSLPPGPDGGTQYF | TGTGCCAGCAGTCTACCTCCGGGACCCGACGGGGGGACCCAGTACTTC
TRBJ2-2 | NA | TRBD1 | TRBV7-6 | CASSPRGQGGELFF | TGTGCCAGCAGCCCCAGGGGGCAGGGCGGGGAGCTGTTTTTT
TRBJ2-3 | NA | TRBD1 | TRBV6-5 | CASRHGTESTDTQYF | TGTGCCAGCAGGCACGGGACAGAAAGCACAGATACGCAGTATTTT
TRBJ2-2 | NA | NA | TRBV6-6 | CASSYSTAKITGELFF | TGTGCCAGCAGTTACTCGACGGCCAAAATCACCGGGGAGCTGTTTTTT
TRBJ2-5 | NA | TRBD1 | TRBV5-6 | CASSSGQGAGETQYF | TGTGCCAGCAGCTCCGGACAGGGGGCGGGGGAGACCCAGTACTTC
TRBJ2-3 | NA | TRBD1 | TRBV7-3 | CASSDRAPDTQYF | TGTGCCAGCAGCGACAGGGCCCCAGATACGCAGTATTTT
TRBJ1-4 | NA | NA | TRBV9 | CASKGSRGEKLFF | TGTGCCAGCAAAGGATCTCGGGGTGAAAAACTGTTTTTT
TRBJ1-5 | NA | NA | TRBV19 | CASSRGAGAFQPQHF | TGTGCCAGTAGTAGAGGGGCGGGGGCTTTTCAGCCCCAGCATTTT
TRBJ1-4 | NA | TRBD1 | TRBV5-1 | CASRLGTGQEKLFF | TGCGCCAGCAGGCTGGGGACAGGGCAGGAAAAACTGTTTTTT
TRBJ2-5 | NA | NA | TRBV2 | CASSAGTETQYF | TGTGCCAGCAGTGCAGGGACAGAGACCCAGTACTTC
TRBJ2-2 | NA | NA | TRBV18 | CASSPVWLNTGELFF | TGTGCCAGCTCACCGGTTTGGTTGAACACCGGGGAGCTGTTTTTT
TRBJ1-2 | NA | TRBD1 | TRBV2 | CASRGGQGDYTF | TGTGCCAGCAGGGGAGGACAGGGGGACTACACCTTC
TRBJ2-3 | NA | TRBD2 | TRBV5-1 | CASSPTSMSTDTQYF | TGCGCCAGCAGCCCGACTAGCATGAGTACAGATACGCAGTATTTT
TRBJ2-5 | NA | TRBD1 | TRBV27 | CASSFRKGAGETQYF | TGTGCCAGCAGTTTTCGGAAGGGGGCTGGGGAGACCCAGTACTTC
TRBJ1-1 | NA | TRBD1 | TRBV24-1 | CATRRQGSTEAFF | TGTGCCACCAGGAGACAGGGTTCCACTGAAGCTTTCTTT
TRBJ2-2 | NA | NA | TRBV7-9 | CASGSRTGELFF | TGTGCCAGCGGGTCGAGAACCGGGGAGCTGTTTTTT
TRBJ2-2 | NA | TRBD2 | TRBV5-1 | CASSWGLAGGGTGELFF | TGCGCCAGCAGCTGGGGACTAGCGGGGGGCGGCACCGGGGAGCTGTTTTTT
TRBJ1-1 | few | NA | TRBV30 | CAWSVRGVRTEAFF | TGTGCCTGGAGTGTACGGGGGGTTAGGACTGAAGCTTTCTTT